This TCR beta chain derives from a study of blood T cell repertoires in COVID-19. As for the study in general: Spain, Italy and the United States supplied samples that represented acute and convalescent COVID-19. T cells, B-cell-depleted T cells, or PBMCs provided the cDNA or gDNA that served as material.

Germline lookup yields CDR1 LNHDA and CDR2 SQIVND (reference sequence). CDR3 length equals 17 residues. Trimming left V 5 bases short and J 5 bases short, with 22 bases between. Measured with immunoSEQ multiplex PCR; TCRdb has only the in-frame clones, and not every one. The sample holds 61,000 or so clones, 85% to 90% seen once. This TCR was sampled from a woman aged 80 or over with active COVID-19. This rearrangement joins TRBV19 to TRBJ1-5; D might be TRBD1 (5 bases). The sample consisted of peripheral blood. The CDR3 nucleotides read TGTGCCAGTAGTCCTGCGTGGGCAGGGAAAGGCGATCAGCCCCAGCATTTT. It translates to CASSPAWAGKGDQPQHF. The whole variable domain, filled in from reference TRBV19 and TRBJ1-5, reads DGGITQSPKYLFRKEGQNVTLSCEQNLNHDAMYWYRQDPGQGLRLIYYSQIVNDFQKGDIAEGYSVSREKKESFPLTVTSAQKNPTAFYLCASSPAWAGKGDQPQHFGDGTRLSIL.